This T cell receptor beta chain was identified in a study of T-cell memory formation after mild COVID-19. About the research overall: For the most part, TCR clusters were specific to one donor. General study findings and limits: Specificity for SARS-CoV-2 was not confirmed among the second-wave clones peaking on day 37. Contracting CD8+ clones were enriched in EMRA, CD4+ mainly in CM and EM.

TCRdb re-analysed the 5' RACE reads in MiXCR, keeping a single row per CDR3 protein. The sample contains approximately 350,000 distinct CDR3 sequences, 10% to 15% of which appear only once. As concerns this clonotype: Its target is not known.

The source of this sequence is a man between 18 and 35 years old who had mild COVID-19 (a few samples of this study predate the infection). Cell type and time point are not known. The specimen was PBMCs or a T cell subset sorted from them (not recorded which).

This CDR3 reads CASRRQEDTQYF. CDR3 nucleotides: TGTGCCAGCAGGAGGCAGGAGGATACGCAGTATTTT. The chain recombines TRBV7-2 with TRBJ2-3; D gene uncertain. CDR1 is SGHTA and CDR2 is FQGNSA in the germline V gene. The CDR3 is 12 residues long. Trimming stripped 6 bases from V and 6 bases from J, with 10 bases between.